This T cell receptor beta chain was retrieved from a study of graft-versus-host responses after intestinal transplantation. Whole-study context: Recipients uniformly received anti-thymocyte globulin induction, followed by tacrolimus and steroids for three to four years.

The study, taken as a whole, reports: High graft-versus-host to host-versus-graft clonal ratios were seen in allografts of patients with graft-donor T cell macrochimerism.

This table comes from immunoSEQ multiplex PCR, and its TCRdb copy is limited to in-frame clones, with some not included. This table has about 88,000 clones, approximately 89% appearing once. Turning to this clone: The antigen remains unidentified.

The V gene's germline CDR1 is MNHEY and CDR2 SMNVEV (reference sequence). Trimming removed 5 bases at V and 0 bases at J, with 10 bases between. The CDR3 has 15 residues. J is TRBJ2-2 and V is TRBV27; possible D gene TRBD2, 6 bases. The clonotype originates from a human donor who was the organ donor for an intestinal transplant. The specimen was unstimulated CD4+ T cells sorted from spleen or lymph node cells, collected before transplant. The CDR3 loop is CASSRRGANTGELFF. The CDR3 region has the DNA TGTGCCAGCAGTCGACGCGGGGCGAACACCGGGGAGCTGTTTTTT.